This TCR beta chain was observed in a study of cytomegalovirus exposure and HLA in healthy donors. The PCR employed 60 Vbeta primers together with 13 Jbeta primers. Sequencing used immunoSEQ multiplex PCR; TCRdb keeps in-frame clones, though not all of them. The sample has under 150,000 clones, 60% to 85% seen once. This CDR3 has 15 residues. V was clipped by 1 base and J by 9 bases; unmatched bases: 6. Germline CDR1 and CDR2: SGHNT and YYREEE (reference sequence). The V call is TRBV5-4, the J call TRBJ2-1; 11 positions match TRBD2. The sample comprised PBMCs. This sequence originates from a woman between 35 and 50 years old in good health and CMV-seronegative. The CDR3 bases are TGTGCCAGCAGCTTGAAACTAGCGGGAGAGGGTGAGCAGTTCTTC. Protein product: CASSLKLAGEGEQFF.